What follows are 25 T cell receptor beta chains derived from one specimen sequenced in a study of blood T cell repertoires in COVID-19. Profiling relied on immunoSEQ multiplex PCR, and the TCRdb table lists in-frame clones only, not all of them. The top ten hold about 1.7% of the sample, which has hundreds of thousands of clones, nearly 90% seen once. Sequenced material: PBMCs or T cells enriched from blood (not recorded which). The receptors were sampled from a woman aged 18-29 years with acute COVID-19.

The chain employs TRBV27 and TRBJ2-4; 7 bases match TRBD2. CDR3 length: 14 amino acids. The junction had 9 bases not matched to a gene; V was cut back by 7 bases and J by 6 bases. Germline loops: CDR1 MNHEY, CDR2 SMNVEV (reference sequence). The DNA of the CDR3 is TGTGCCAGCACCCCCTCGGGAGGTACAAACATTCAGTACTTC. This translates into CASTPSGGTNIQYF.

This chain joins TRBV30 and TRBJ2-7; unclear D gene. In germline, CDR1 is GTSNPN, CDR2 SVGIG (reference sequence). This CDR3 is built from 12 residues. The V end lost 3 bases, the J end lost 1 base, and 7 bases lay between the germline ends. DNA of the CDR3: TGTGCCTGGAGCCTAAATTCCTACGAGCAGTACTTC. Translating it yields CAWSLNSYEQYF. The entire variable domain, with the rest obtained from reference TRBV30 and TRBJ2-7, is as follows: SQTIHQWPATLVQPVGSPLSLECTVEGTSNPNLYWYRQAAGRGLQLLFYSVGIGQISSEVPQNLSASRPQDRQFILSSKKLLLSDSGFYLCAWSLNSYEQYFGPGTRLTVT.

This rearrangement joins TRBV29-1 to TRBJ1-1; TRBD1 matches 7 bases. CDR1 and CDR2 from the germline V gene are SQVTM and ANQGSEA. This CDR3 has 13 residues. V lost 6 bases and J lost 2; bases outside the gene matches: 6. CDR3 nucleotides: TGCAGCGTCCGCAGGGGGGAAAACACTGAAGCTTTCTTT. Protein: CSVRRGENTEAFF.

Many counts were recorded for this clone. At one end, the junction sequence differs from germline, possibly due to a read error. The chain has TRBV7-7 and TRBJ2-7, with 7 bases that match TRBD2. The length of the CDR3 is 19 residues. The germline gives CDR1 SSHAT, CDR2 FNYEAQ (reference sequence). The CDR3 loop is CASSCPGFFRGDDSYEQYF. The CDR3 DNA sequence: TGTGCTAGCAGCTGCCCAGGGTTTTTCCGGGGGGATGATTCCTACGAGCAGTACTTC.

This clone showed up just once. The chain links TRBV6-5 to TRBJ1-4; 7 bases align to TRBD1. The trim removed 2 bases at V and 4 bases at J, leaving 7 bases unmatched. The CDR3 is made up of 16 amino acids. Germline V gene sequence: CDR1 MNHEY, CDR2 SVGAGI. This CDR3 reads CASSYGGGTDNEKLFF. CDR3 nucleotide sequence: TGTGCCAGCAGTTACGGCGGGGGGACAGATAATGAAAAACTGTTTTTT.

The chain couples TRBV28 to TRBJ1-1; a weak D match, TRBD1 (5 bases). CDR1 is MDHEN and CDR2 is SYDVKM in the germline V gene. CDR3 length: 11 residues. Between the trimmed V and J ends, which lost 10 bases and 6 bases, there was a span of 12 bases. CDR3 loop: CATKTESEAFF. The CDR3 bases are TGTGCCACCAAGACAGAATCTGAAGCTTTCTTT.

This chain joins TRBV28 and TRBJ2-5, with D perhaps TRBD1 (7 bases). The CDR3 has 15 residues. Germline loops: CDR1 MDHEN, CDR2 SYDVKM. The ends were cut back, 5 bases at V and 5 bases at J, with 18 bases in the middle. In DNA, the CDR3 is TGTGCCAGCAGTCCTCACAGGGGAGGCGGGGAGACCCAGTACTTC. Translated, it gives CASSPHRGGGETQYF.

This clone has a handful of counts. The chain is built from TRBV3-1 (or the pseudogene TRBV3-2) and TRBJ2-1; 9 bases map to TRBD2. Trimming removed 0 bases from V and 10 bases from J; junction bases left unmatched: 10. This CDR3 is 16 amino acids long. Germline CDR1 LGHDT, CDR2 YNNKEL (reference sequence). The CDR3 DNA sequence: TGTGCCAGCAGCCAAGATCGGGGCGGGAGGGCCGGCGAGCAGTTCTTC. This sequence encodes CASSQDRGGRAGEQFF.

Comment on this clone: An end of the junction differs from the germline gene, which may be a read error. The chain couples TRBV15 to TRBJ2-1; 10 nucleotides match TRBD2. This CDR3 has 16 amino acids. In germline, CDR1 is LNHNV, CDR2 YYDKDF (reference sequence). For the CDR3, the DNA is TGTGCCACCAGCATTCCTAGCGGGAGTAATACAAGAAGGTTGCTCTTC. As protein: CATSIPSGSNTRRLLF.

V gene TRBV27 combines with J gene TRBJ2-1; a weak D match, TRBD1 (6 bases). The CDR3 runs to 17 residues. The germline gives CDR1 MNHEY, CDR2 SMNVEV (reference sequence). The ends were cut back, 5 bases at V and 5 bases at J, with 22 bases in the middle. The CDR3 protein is CASSQVQGGGLHNEQFF. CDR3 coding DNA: TGTGCCAGCAGTCAGGTACAGGGTGGCGGGCTCCACAATGAGCAGTTCTTC.

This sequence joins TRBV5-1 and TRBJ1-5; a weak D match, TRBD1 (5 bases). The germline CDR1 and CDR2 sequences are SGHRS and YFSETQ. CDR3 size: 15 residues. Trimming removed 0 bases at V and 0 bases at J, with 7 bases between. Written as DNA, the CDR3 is TGCGCCAGCAGCTTGGAGGGGCGTAGCAATCAGCCCCAGCATTTT. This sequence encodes CASSLEGRSNQPQHF.

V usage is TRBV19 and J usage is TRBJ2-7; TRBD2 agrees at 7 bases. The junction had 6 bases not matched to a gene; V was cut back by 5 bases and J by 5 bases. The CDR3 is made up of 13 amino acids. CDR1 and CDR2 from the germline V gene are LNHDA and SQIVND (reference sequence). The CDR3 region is CASSSRLADEQYF. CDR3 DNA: TGTGCCAGTAGTTCTCGACTAGCAGACGAGCAGTACTTC.

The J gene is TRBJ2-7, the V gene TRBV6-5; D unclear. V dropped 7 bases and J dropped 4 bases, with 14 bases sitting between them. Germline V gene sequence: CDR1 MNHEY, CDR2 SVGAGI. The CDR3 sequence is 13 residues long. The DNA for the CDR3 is TGTGCCAGCACTCCAAATCCGGGTTACGAGCAGTACTTC. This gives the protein CASTPNPGYEQYF.

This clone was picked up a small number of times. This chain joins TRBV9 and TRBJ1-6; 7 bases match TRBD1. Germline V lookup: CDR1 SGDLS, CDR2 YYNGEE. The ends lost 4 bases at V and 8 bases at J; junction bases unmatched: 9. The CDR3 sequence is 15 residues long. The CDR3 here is CASSSLGQGDSPLHF. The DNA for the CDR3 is TGTGCCAGCAGCTCCTTGGGGCAGGGGGATTCACCCCTCCACTTT.

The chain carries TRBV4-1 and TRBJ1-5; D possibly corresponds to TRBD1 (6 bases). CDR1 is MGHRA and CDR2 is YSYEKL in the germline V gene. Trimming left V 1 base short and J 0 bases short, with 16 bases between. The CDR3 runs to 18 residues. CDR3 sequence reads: CASSQATAGAHSNQPQHF. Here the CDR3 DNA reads TGCGCCAGCAGCCAAGCTACTGCAGGGGCGCATAGCAATCAGCCCCAGCATTTT.

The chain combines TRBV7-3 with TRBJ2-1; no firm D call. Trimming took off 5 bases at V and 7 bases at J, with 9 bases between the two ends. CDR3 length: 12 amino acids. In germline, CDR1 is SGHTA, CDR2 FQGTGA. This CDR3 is CASSPNKNEQFF. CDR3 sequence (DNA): TGTGCCAGCAGCCCCAACAAGAATGAGCAGTTCTTC.

In DNA form, the CDR3 reads TGTGCCAGCAGTGGGTCAACGGGCACTGAAGCTTTCTTT. This translates into CASSGSTGTEAFF. The chain uses TRBV7-9 and TRBJ1-1, with D hard to call. CDR3 length equals 13 residues. Germline-derived CDR1 and CDR2 are SEHNR and FQNEAQ (reference sequence). Trimming took 6 bases from V and 4 from J, leaving 12 bases between them.

The CDR3 DNA reads TGTGCCAGCAGTTACCTGGGGGCGCGATCTGAAGCTTTCTTT. It translates to CASSYLGARSEAFF. The chain carries TRBV6-5 and TRBJ1-1; tentatively, D is TRBD1 (6 bases). V dropped 2 bases and J dropped 6 bases, with 13 bases sitting between them. Germline values: CDR1 MNHEY, CDR2 SVGAGI. The CDR3 runs to 14 residues.

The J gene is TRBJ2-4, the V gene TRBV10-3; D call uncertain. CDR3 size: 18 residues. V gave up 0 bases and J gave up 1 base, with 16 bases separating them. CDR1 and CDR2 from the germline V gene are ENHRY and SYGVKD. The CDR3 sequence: CAISESFSSRSAKNIQYF. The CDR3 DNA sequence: TGTGCCATCAGTGAGTCTTTCTCCAGCAGGTCGGCCAAAAACATTCAGTACTTC.

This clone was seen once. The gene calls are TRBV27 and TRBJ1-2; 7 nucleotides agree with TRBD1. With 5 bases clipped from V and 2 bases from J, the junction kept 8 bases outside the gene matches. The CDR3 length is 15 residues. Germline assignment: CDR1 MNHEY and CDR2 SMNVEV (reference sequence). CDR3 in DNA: TGTGCCAGCAGTCCAAGGCCGGGACAGAACTATGGCTACACCTTC. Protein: CASSPRPGQNYGYTF.

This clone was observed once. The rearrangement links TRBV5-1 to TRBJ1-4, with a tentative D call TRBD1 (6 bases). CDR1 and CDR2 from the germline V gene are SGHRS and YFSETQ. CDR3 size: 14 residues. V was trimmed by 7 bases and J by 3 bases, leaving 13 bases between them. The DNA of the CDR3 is TGCGCCAGCTCAACAGGGCAGCCTAATGAAAAACTGTTTTTT. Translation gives CASSTGQPNEKLFF.

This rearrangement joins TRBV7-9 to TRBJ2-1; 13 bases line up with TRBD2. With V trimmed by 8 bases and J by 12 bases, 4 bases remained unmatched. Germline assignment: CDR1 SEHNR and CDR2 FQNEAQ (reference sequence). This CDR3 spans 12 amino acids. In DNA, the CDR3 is TGTGCCAGCCTGACTAGCGGGGGGATGCAGTTCTTC. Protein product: CASLTSGGMQFF.

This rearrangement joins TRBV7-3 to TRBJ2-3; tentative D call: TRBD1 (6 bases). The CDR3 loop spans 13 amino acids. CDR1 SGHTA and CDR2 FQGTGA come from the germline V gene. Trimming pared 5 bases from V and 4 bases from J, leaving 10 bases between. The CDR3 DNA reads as TGTGCCAGCAGCCTGGGGGCGGCAGATACGCAGTATTTT. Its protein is CASSLGAADTQYF.

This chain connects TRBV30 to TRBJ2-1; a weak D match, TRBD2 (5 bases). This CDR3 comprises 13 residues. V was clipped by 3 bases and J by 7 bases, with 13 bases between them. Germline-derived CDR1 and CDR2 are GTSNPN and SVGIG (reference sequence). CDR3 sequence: CAWRGTRSNEQFF. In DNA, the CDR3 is TGTGCCTGGAGGGGAACTAGAAGTAATGAGCAGTTCTTC.

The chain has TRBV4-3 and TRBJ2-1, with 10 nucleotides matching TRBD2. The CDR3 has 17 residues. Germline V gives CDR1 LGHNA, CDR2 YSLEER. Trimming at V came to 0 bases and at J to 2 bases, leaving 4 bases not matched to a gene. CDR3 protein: CASSQDRAGGPYNEQFF. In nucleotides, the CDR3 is TGCGCCAGCAGCCAAGATCGAGCGGGAGGGCCCTACAATGAGCAGTTCTTC.